These 8 T cell receptor beta chains share one sample of origin, sequenced in a study of glioma-infiltrating T cells. Amplification of TCR alpha and beta CDR3 regions from RNA used iRepertoire nested multiplex PCR. In TCRdb, the multiplex PCR reads were re-called with MiXCR into one record per CDR3 protein. Counted here are approximately 110,000 distinct CDR3 sequences, roughly 23% occurring once; the ten biggest clones make up over 12%. Sequences were obtained from glioma tissue, nonneoplastic brain tissue, or PBMCs (not recorded which). Source of these receptors: a human donor with low-grade glioma or glioblastoma, undergoing nonglioma brain surgery, or in good health (not recorded which).

Worth noting for this clonotype: One base away lies a much larger clone, so this may be a sequencing read error. Because it lacks the conserved phenylalanine or tryptophan at the end, this CDR3 is likely a read error. The chain couples TRBV7-2 to TRBJ2-7; 7 positions agree with TRBD2. The V gene's germline CDR1 is SGHTA and CDR2 FQGNSA. The CDR3 extends over 16 amino acids. V was pared by 0 bases and J by 2 bases, with 7 bases of the junction left unmatched. CDR3 coding DNA: TGTGCCAGCAGCTTAGCATCGGGACTACCCACCTACGAGCAGTACCTC. The encoded protein is CASSLASGLPTYEQYL.

This clonotype occurred many times. V usage is TRBV12-3 or TRBV12-4 and J usage is TRBJ2-3, with D perhaps TRBD2 (6 bases). V lost 2 bases and J 0 bases, leaving 12 bases between the germline ends. This CDR3 has 16 residues. CDR3 in DNA: TGTGCCAGCAGTTTAAGCACGGGAGTGAGCACAGATACGCAGTATTTT. This encodes CASSLSTGVSTDTQYF.

With regard to this clonotype: A clone one base away is much larger, so this may be a read error. Here the CDR3 omits its conserved ending phenylalanine or tryptophan, so a read error is the likely source. This chain connects TRBV6-5 to TRBJ2-7; 7 bases are shared with TRBD2. CDR1 and CDR2 (germline): MNHEY, SVGAGI. The CDR3 extends over 14 amino acids. The V and J ends lost 3 bases and 2 bases, in that order; junction bases with no gene match: 4. CDR3 nucleotides: TGTGCCAGCAGTTATCAAGCGGGACCCTACGAGCAGTACCTC. It is translated as CASSYQAGPYEQYL.

This clonotype was seen at least ten times. The chain couples TRBV20-1 to TRBJ2-7; TRBD1 agrees at 7 bases. The V gene's germline CDR1 is DFQATT and CDR2 SNEGSKA (reference sequence). The CDR3 is 13 amino acids. With 5 bases clipped from V and 2 bases from J, the junction kept 6 bases outside the gene matches. The CDR3 is CSASGTDAYEQYF. Here the CDR3 DNA reads TGCAGTGCTTCCGGGACAGATGCCTACGAGCAGTACTTC.

Comments on this clonotype: A single base separates this from a much larger clone, so it may be a read error. The chain has TRBV19 and TRBJ2-5; D remains unclear. CDR1 is LNHDA, CDR2 SQIVND, per germline (reference sequence). The CDR3 consists of 14 residues. Here the CDR3 reads CASSTPRARETKYF. The DNA of the CDR3 is TGTGCCAGTAGCACCCCTCGAGCCCGAGAGACCAAGTACTTC.

The sample holds many counts of this clonotype. A junction boundary mismatches the germline segment, possibly from a read error. The V call is TRBV6-1, the J call TRBJ1-1; D is ambiguous. In germline, CDR1 is MNHNS, CDR2 SASEGT. This CDR3 has 12 amino acids. The CDR3 protein is CASNERNTEAFF. In DNA form, the CDR3 reads TGTGCCAGCAATGAACGGAACACTGAAGCTTTCTTT.

This clonotype was picked up many times. The chain uses TRBV6-2 or TRBV6-3 and TRBJ2-7; D remains ambiguous. The V and J ends lost 0 bases and 3 bases respectively, with 3 bases between them. The CDR3 covers 12 residues. Germline V CDR1 and CDR2: MNHEY, SVGEGT. CDR3 DNA: TGTGCCAGCAGTTACTCACACTACGAGCAGTACTTC. Translation gives CASSYSHYEQYF.

This clonotype was counted only a few times. The chain links TRBV12-3 or TRBV12-4 to TRBJ1-4, with D unclear. Trimming left V 9 bases short and J 0 bases short, with 11 bases between. This CDR3 spans 14 amino acids. CDR3: CASTDFATNEKLFF. CDR3 DNA sequence: TGTGCCAGTACTGACTTTGCAACTAATGAAAAACTGTTTTTT.